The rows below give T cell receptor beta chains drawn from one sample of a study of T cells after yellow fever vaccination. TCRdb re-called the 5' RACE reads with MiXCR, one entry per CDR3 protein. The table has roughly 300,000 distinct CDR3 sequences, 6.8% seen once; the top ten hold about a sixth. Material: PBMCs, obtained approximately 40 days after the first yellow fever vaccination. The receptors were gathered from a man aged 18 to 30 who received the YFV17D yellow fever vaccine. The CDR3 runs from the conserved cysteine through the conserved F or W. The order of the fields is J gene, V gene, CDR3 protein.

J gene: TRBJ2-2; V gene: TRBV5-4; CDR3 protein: CARSPGSTGELFF
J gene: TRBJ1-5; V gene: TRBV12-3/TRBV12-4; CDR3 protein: CASSFGDPSNQPQHF
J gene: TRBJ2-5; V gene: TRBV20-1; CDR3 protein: CSARDLGETQYF
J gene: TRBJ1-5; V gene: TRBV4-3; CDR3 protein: CASSQDARAPNQPQHF
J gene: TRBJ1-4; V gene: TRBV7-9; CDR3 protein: CASSLTGTNEKLFF
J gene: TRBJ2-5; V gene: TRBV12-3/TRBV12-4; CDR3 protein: CASSLTGGEETQYF
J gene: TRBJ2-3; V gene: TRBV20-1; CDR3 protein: CSARDTRGPTGTDTQYF
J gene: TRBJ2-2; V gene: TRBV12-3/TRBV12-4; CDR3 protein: CASSSGPGQGTGELFF
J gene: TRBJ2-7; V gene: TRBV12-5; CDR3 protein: CASGFRLDEQYF
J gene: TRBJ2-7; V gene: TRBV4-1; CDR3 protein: CASSQDGIGGGDEQYF
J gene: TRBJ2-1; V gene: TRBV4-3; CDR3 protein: CASSQSTTAYDEQFF
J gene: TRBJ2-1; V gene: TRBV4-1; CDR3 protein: CASSQRTSLYEQFF
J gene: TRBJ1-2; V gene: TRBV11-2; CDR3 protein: CASSLMEDGYTF
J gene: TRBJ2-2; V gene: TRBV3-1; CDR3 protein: CASSMEGGPSGELFF
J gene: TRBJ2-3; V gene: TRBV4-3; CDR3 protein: CASSQDSRATDTQYF
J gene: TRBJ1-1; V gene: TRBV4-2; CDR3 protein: CASSQVDHTEAFF
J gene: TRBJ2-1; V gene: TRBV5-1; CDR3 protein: CASSPGAGAFYNEQFF
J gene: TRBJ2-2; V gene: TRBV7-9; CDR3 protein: CASSLRGATTGELFF
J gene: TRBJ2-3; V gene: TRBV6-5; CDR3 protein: CASSSALAGNTDTQYF
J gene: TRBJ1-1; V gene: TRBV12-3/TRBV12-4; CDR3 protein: CASSLRGSVNTEAFF
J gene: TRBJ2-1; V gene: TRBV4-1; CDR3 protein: CASSQDTGHEQFF
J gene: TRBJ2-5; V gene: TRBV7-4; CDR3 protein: CASSLPRKENPLNRTSSLETQYF
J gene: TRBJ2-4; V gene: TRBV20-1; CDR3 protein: CSARASTYQYF
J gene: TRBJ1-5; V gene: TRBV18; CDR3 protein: CASSPPGTGNQPQHF